A selection of T cell receptor beta chains follows, all from one sample in a study of blood T cell repertoires in COVID-19. Some clones are missing from TCRdb's copy, which holds only in-frame ones; the method was immunoSEQ multiplex PCR. In the table there are 40,000 to 55,000 clones, approximately 80% of which are singletons. Sample: peripheral blood. These receptors all come from a human donor in a cohort sampled during active COVID-19. Both conserved end residues are part of each CDR3. D genes are given only for firm matches. The size field is filled for only some rows; it gives once, few, many or a size class.

abundance,v_gene,d_gene,j_gene,CDR3nt,CDR3aa
NA,TRBV9,NA,TRBJ2-5,TGTGCCAGCAGCGTAGAAGGCGGGACGAACGTACGGACCCAGTACTTC,CASSVEGGTNVRTQYF
NA,TRBV7-2,TRBD1,TRBJ1-3,TGTGCCAGCAGGCGGGACAGTGCAGGAAACACCATATATTTT,CASRRDSAGNTIYF
NA,TRBV30,TRBD1,TRBJ1-6,TGTGCCTGGAGTTCGGGGACAGGGGGCTTCTATAATTCACCCCTCCACTTT,CAWSSGTGGFYNSPLHF
NA,TRBV28,NA,TRBJ2-3,TGTGCCAGCAGTTTAAACCAGGGGACAGATACGCAGTATTTT,CASSLNQGTDTQYF
NA,TRBV6-4,TRBD1,TRBJ1-3,TGTGCCAGCAGCCCTCCCACGACAGGGTTCTCTGGAAACACCATATATTTT,CASSPPTTGFSGNTIYF
NA,TRBV27,TRBD1,TRBJ2-7,TGTGCCAGCAGTCCAACCGGGACAGAAGTAAACGAGCAGTACTTC,CASSPTGTEVNEQYF
NA,TRBV4-1,TRBD2,TRBJ2-7,TGCGCCAGCAGCCCAGTAGCGGGAGGCACCTACGAGCAGTACTTC,CASSPVAGGTYEQYF
NA,TRBV28,NA,TRBJ2-7,TGTGCCAGCAGGGCGGCGCAGGGACACTACGAGCAGTACTTC,CASRAAQGHYEQYF
NA,TRBV6-5,TRBD1,TRBJ1-2,TGTGCCAGCACACCTAGACAGGGATACGACTATGGCTACACCTTC,CASTPRQGYDYGYTF
NA,TRBV28,TRBD1,TRBJ1-2,TGTGCCAGCAGTTTACAGACAGGGATTAACTATGGCTACACCTTC,CASSLQTGINYGYTF
NA,TRBV7-8,TRBD2,TRBJ2-1,TGTGCCAGCAGCCGAGGACTAGCACATGTCAATGAGCAGTTCTTC,CASSRGLAHVNEQFF
NA,TRBV2,NA,TRBJ2-1,TGTGCCGAGGGGAGGGCAGGGGGCCGGGTCAATGAGCAGTTCTTC,CAEGRAGGRVNEQFF
NA,TRBV4-1,TRBD1,TRBJ2-3,TGCGCCAGCAGCCAAAGGACAGGGGATGCAGATACGCAGTATTTT,CASSQRTGDADTQYF
NA,TRBV10-3,TRBD1,TRBJ2-7,TGTGCCATCAGTCTCGGACAGGGGGCTTACGAGCAGTACTTC,CAISLGQGAYEQYF
NA,TRBV28,TRBD1,TRBJ1-6,TGTGCCAGCAGGACAGGGGGCTCCTATAATTCACCCCTCCACTTT,CASRTGGSYNSPLHF
once,TRBV7-6,TRBD1,TRBJ2-4,TGTGCCAGCAGCGAGGACAGGGTACTAGGTGACATTCAGTACTTC,CASSEDRVLGDIQYF
NA,TRBV7-3,TRBD2,TRBJ2-7,TGTGCCAGCAGCCCTAGCGGGAGTATCGAGCAGTACTTC,CASSPSGSIEQYF
NA,TRBV4-1,TRBD2,TRBJ2-1,TGCGCCAGCAGCCCAGCTAGCGGGAGATGGAATGAGCAGTTCTTC,CASSPASGRWNEQFF
NA,TRBV6-5,TRBD1,TRBJ1-1,TGTGCCACCAACAGGGGGCGCGGCACTGAAGCTTTCTTT,CATNRGRGTEAFF
NA,TRBV5-1,NA,TRBJ1-4,TGCGCCAGCAGCTTGGAACAGATTAATGAAAAACTGTTTTTT,CASSLEQINEKLFF
NA,TRBV11-3,NA,TRBJ2-2,TGTGCCAGCAGCTTCGCCGGGGAGCTGTTTTTT,CASSFAGELFF
many,TRBV10-3,NA,TRBJ2-7,TGTGCCATCAGGGCTTCGGGTGTCTACGAGCAGTACTTC,CAIRASGVYEQYF
NA,TRBV4-2,TRBD1,TRBJ1-1,TGTGCCAGCAGCCAAAGTCCCGCGACAGGGGCGACTGAAGCTTTCTTT,CASSQSPATGATEAFF
NA,TRBV9,TRBD1,TRBJ2-2,TGTGCCAGCAGCTCCTTCGGACAGGACGGCACCGGGAAGCTGTTTTTT,CASSSFGQDGTGKLFF
NA,TRBV5-6,NA,TRBJ2-1,TGTGCCAGCAGCTTGATAGGGGGCTCCTACAATGAGCAGTTCTTC,CASSLIGGSYNEQFF
once,TRBV30,TRBD2,TRBJ2-1,TGTGCCTGGAGCGTCCCGGGGACTAGACTCTATGAGCAGTTCTTC,CAWSVPGTRLYEQFF
NA,TRBV12-3/TRBV12-4,NA,TRBJ2-7,TGTGCCAGCAGTTTAGCGGCCTCCTACGAGCAGTACTTC,CASSLAASYEQYF
NA,TRBV24-1,TRBD1,TRBJ1-2,TGTGCCACCGCCCAAGACAGGGGATATGGCTACACCTTC,CATAQDRGYGYTF
NA,TRBV25-1,TRBD1,TRBJ2-7,TGTGCCAGCAGTGGCCTTCCCCGGGACAGGGTGAAAGAGCAGTACTTC,CASSGLPRDRVKEQYF
few,TRBV19,TRBD1,TRBJ2-5,TGTGCCAGTAGTATAGGGTACGGGACAGCGCAAGAGACCCAGTACTTC,CASSIGYGTAQETQYF
NA,TRBV3-1/TRBV3-2,NA,TRBJ2-7,TGTGCCAGCAGCCAAGGACACGGGAGCTACGAGCAGTACTTC,CASSQGHGSYEQYF
NA,TRBV5-1,NA,TRBJ2-7,TGCGCCAGCAGCTTATCCCTAGCGTCCTCCTACGAGCAGTACTTC,CASSLSLASSYEQYF
few,TRBV6-6,TRBD1,TRBJ2-7,TGTGCCAGCACCGCCACAGGGGTATACGAGCAGTACTTC,CASTATGVYEQYF
NA,TRBV10-3,NA,TRBJ1-4,TGTGCCACGGGAGATGGGCCTACTAATGAAAAACTGTTTTTT,CATGDGPTNEKLFF
NA,TRBV6-5,TRBD2,TRBJ2-7,TGTGCCAGCAAGGGGGGTAGCGGGAAAGAGCAGTACTTC,CASKGGSGKEQYF
medium-sized,TRBV3-1/TRBV3-2,NA,TRBJ1-5,TGTGCCAGCAGCCAAGATTCCCAGGGAGGTAATCAGCCCCAGCATTTT,CASSQDSQGGNQPQHF
NA,TRBV18,TRBD2,TRBJ2-2,TGTGCCAGCTCTCCTATAGCGGGAGCGGACACCGGGGAGCTGTTTTTT,CASSPIAGADTGELFF
NA,TRBV9,TRBD2,TRBJ2-1,TGTGCCAGCAAGGGAGCGGGAGGGTTGAATGAGCAGTTCTTC,CASKGAGGLNEQFF
NA,TRBV3-1/TRBV3-2,TRBD2,TRBJ2-1,TGTGCCAGCAGCCAAGTTAGCGGGAGGGGGACCTACAATGAGCAGTTCTTC,CASSQVSGRGTYNEQFF
NA,TRBV19,NA,TRBJ2-6,TGTGCCAGTATACAGGGAATAGAACCTGGGGCCAACGTCCTGACTTTC,CASIQGIEPGANVLTF
NA,TRBV3-1/TRBV3-2,NA,TRBJ1-5,TGTGCCAGCAGCCAAGGGTGGGCAGGGGAAGGTCAGCCCCAGCATTTT,CASSQGWAGEGQPQHF
NA,TRBV7-6,TRBD2,TRBJ2-7,TGTGCCAGCAGCTTACTAGCGGGGGCCTACGAGCAGTACTTC,CASSLLAGAYEQYF
once,TRBV3-1/TRBV3-2,NA,TRBJ2-5,TGTGCCAGCAGCCAAGGTCCGGACAACCAAGAGACCCAGTACTTC,CASSQGPDNQETQYF
NA,TRBV18,NA,TRBJ2-6,TGTGCCAGCTCACCACGCAGGGCGGATCGAACTGGGGCCAACGTCCTGACTTTC,CASSPRRADRTGANVLTF
NA,TRBV6-4,NA,TRBJ2-1,TGTGCCAGCAGTGACTCAGGACTGTACAATGAGCAGTTCTTC,CASSDSGLYNEQFF
NA,TRBV27,NA,TRBJ2-2,TGTGCCAGCAGCTTGGGGGGACCCGGGGAGCTGTTTTTT,CASSLGGPGELFF
NA,TRBV6-2/TRBV6-3,NA,TRBJ1-3,TGTGCCAGCAGCCTCCCTCAAGCCGGAAACACCATATATTTT,CASSLPQAGNTIYF
once,TRBV24-1,NA,TRBJ2-7,TGTGCCACCAGTGATAGCAATTACGAGCAGTACTTC,CATSDSNYEQYF
NA,TRBV11-2,NA,TRBJ2-5,TGTGCCAGCAGCTTCGGTTCCCAAGAGACCCAGTACTTC,CASSFGSQETQYF
NA,TRBV9,NA,TRBJ2-7,TGTGCCAGCAGCGTAGAACAGGGTCGGAACGAGCAGTACTTC,CASSVEQGRNEQYF
NA,TRBV29-1,TRBD1,TRBJ1-2,TGCAGCGTTGAAGAGACAGGGGTATGGTATGGCTACACCTTC,CSVEETGVWYGYTF
NA,TRBV11-3,NA,TRBJ2-3,TGTGCCAGCAGTGCAGGCACAGATACGCAGTATTTT,CASSAGTDTQYF
NA,TRBV7-9,NA,TRBJ1-3,TGTGCCAGCAGCTTGGGTTTGTACAGGGCGGATGGAAACACCATATATTTT,CASSLGLYRADGNTIYF
NA,TRBV4-1,NA,TRBJ1-1,TGCGCCAGCAGCCAAGATCAGGGAAGGACTGAAGCTTTCTTT,CASSQDQGRTEAFF
few,TRBV6-1,NA,TRBJ1-6,TGTGCCAGCAGTGAAGGGAATTTCAGGGCCAAGGGTTCACCCCTCCACTTT,CASSEGNFRAKGSPLHF
NA,TRBV6-2/TRBV6-3,NA,TRBJ2-1,TGTGCCAGCAGCCGAGGCCCGGTGGGGGGCTCCTACAATGAGCAGTTCTTC,CASSRGPVGGSYNEQFF
NA,TRBV10-3,TRBD2,TRBJ2-7,TGTGCCATCAGTGCCCCGGGACTAGCGGACGAGCAGTACTTC,CAISAPGLADEQYF
NA,TRBV10-3,TRBD1,TRBJ2-1,TGTGCCATCAGTGAGCCAAACGGACAGGACGATGAGCAGTTCTTC,CAISEPNGQDDEQFF
NA,TRBV6-5,TRBD2,TRBJ2-7,TGTGCCAGCAGTACGGGGGGCGAGCAGTACTTC,CASSTGGEQYF
NA,TRBV5-1,NA,TRBJ1-1,TGCGCCAGCAGCGGGCTTCTGAACACTGAAGCTTTCTTT,CASSGLLNTEAFF